This entry describes one TCR beta chain. As handled by the study authors: Amplification from reference gene primers served as the basis for estimated nucleated cell counts. Clones were sequenced by immunoSEQ multiplex PCR, and TCRdb holds only the in-frame ones, with some missing. The V and J calls and clone size are taken from that table; D and trimming were inferred from the DNA. The sample holds approximately 250,000 clones, about 93% seen once. The sample is drawn from a study of blood T cell repertoires in COVID-19. The wider study: The analysed material was cDNA or gDNA that came from T cells, B-cell-depleted T cells, or PBMCs.

V was trimmed by 3 bases and J by 8 bases, leaving 11 bases between them. Per germline, CDR1 SGDLS and CDR2 YYNGEE. This CDR3 spans 13 amino acids. The clonotype was recovered from a man aged 30 to 39 with COVID-19, enrolled during active disease. The sample comprised peripheral blood. V usage is TRBV9 and J usage is TRBJ1-4; D call uncertain. The CDR3 nucleotides are TGTGCCAGCAGCGGGGGAGAAGGGGAAAAACTGTTTTTT. Its translation is CASSGGEGEKLFF.